This is a list of T cell receptor beta chains from one sample in a study of tumor and adjacent non-tumor tissue in lung cancer. MiXCR, applied by TCRdb to the multiplex PCR reads, yields one record per CDR3 protein. The repertoire consists of roughly 81,000 distinct CDR3 sequences, with under 70% occurring once and the leading ten covering roughly an eighth. Input material: lung tumor tissue. These receptors all come from a woman in her seventies with non-small cell lung cancer. The CDR3 runs from the conserved cysteine through the conserved F or W. A D gene is named only where the DNA matches it firmly. For some rows the clone size is stated as once, few or many, or as a class when expanded; others skip it.

d_call: -; j_call: TRBJ2-2; v_call: TRBV5-6; clone_size: -; cdr3_aa: CTSSSTDSTNTGELFF; cdr3_nt: TGTACCAGCAGCTCCACAGACAGCACGAACACCGGGGAGCTGTTTTTT
d_call: -; j_call: TRBJ2-1; v_call: TRBV6-5; clone_size: -; cdr3_aa: CASGTESSYNEQFF; cdr3_nt: TGTGCCAGTGGAACGGAAAGCTCCTACAATGAGCAGTTCTTC
d_call: TRBD2; j_call: TRBJ2-7; v_call: TRBV6-5; clone_size: many; cdr3_aa: CASSDSGSVSYEQYF; cdr3_nt: TGTGCCAGCAGTGATAGCGGGAGTGTCTCCTACGAGCAGTACTTC
d_call: -; j_call: TRBJ1-2; v_call: TRBV6-5; clone_size: -; cdr3_aa: CASSEDRDSYVYAF; cdr3_nt: TGTGCCAGCAGTGAGGACAGAGACTCCTATGTCTACGCCTTC
d_call: -; j_call: TRBJ2-2; v_call: TRBV29-1; clone_size: -; cdr3_aa: CSVEDDCTGELFF; cdr3_nt: TGCAGCGTTGAAGATGATTGCACCGGGGAGTTGTTTTTT
d_call: -; j_call: TRBJ2-6; v_call: TRBV11-2; clone_size: -; cdr3_aa: CASSLYVRISGANVQTF; cdr3_nt: TGTGCCAGCAGCTTATATGTACGGATCTCTGGGGCCAACGTCCAGACTTTC
d_call: TRBD2; j_call: TRBJ2-1; v_call: TRBV5-4; clone_size: -; cdr3_aa: CANWRPGGSYNEQFF; cdr3_nt: TGTGCCAACTGGCGGCCGGGAGGCTCCTACAATGAGCAGTTCTTC
d_call: -; j_call: TRBJ2-7; v_call: TRBV11-2; clone_size: -; cdr3_aa: CASSLSQLGEFSYEKYF; cdr3_nt: TGTGCCAGCAGCTTATCCCAACTCGGGGAATTCTCCTACGAGAAGTACTTC
d_call: -; j_call: TRBJ1-1; v_call: TRBV27; clone_size: -; cdr3_aa: CASSLALVTEAFF; cdr3_nt: TGTGCCAGCAGTTTAGCATTGGTCACTGAAGCTTTCTTT
d_call: -; j_call: TRBJ1-2; v_call: TRBV7-8; clone_size: -; cdr3_aa: CASSLAYKGPNYGYAF; cdr3_nt: TGTGCCAGCAGCTTAGCCTACAAGGGGCCCAACTATGGCTACGCCTTC
d_call: TRBD2; j_call: TRBJ2-3; v_call: TRBV6-1; clone_size: -; cdr3_aa: CASTAGGTIDRQIF; cdr3_nt: TGTGCCAGCACAGCGGGAGGGACCATAGATAGACAGATATTT
d_call: -; j_call: TRBJ1-1; v_call: TRBV29-1; clone_size: -; cdr3_aa: CSDDLTRGRGIGTEAFF; cdr3_nt: TGCAGCGATGATCTCACGAGGGGCAGAGGGATTGGCACTGAAGCTTTTTTT
d_call: -; j_call: TRBJ2-3; v_call: TRBV6-6; clone_size: -; cdr3_aa: CASSYRGGTGNTQYF; cdr3_nt: TGTGCCAGCAGTTACCGCGGAGGTACGGGAAATACGCAGTATTTT
d_call: -; j_call: TRBJ1-5; v_call: TRBV10-2; clone_size: -; cdr3_aa: CAGRTTSGNQPQHF; cdr3_nt: TGCGCCGGCAGGACTACCTCGGGCAATCAGCCCCAGCATTTT
d_call: TRBD1; j_call: TRBJ2-3; v_call: TRBV10-3; clone_size: few; cdr3_aa: CAINDRADTDTQYF; cdr3_nt: TGTGCCATCAATGACAGGGCTGACACAGATACGCAGTATTTT
d_call: TRBD2; j_call: TRBJ2-1; v_call: TRBV29-1; clone_size: -; cdr3_aa: CSVTQRNSGTYNEQFF; cdr3_nt: TGCAGTGTGACCCAGCGGAATAGCGGGACGTACAATGAGCAGTTCTTC
d_call: -; j_call: TRBJ2-1; v_call: TRBV28; clone_size: many; cdr3_aa: CASRGSGTFSPNEQFF; cdr3_nt: TGTGCCAGCAGAGGTAGCGGTACCTTCAGCCCCAATGAGCAGTTCTTC
d_call: -; j_call: TRBJ1-1; v_call: TRBV29-1; clone_size: -; cdr3_aa: CSGGTEDFF; cdr3_nt: TGCAGCGGTGGTACTGAAGATTTCTTT
d_call: TRBD2; j_call: TRBJ2-7; v_call: TRBV5-1; clone_size: -; cdr3_aa: CANSLAGLSDYEQYF; cdr3_nt: TGCGCCAACAGCTTAGCGGGTCTTTCCGACTACGAGCAGTACTTC
d_call: -; j_call: TRBJ2-7; v_call: TRBV19; clone_size: -; cdr3_aa: CDSSIEHRSYEQYF; cdr3_nt: TGTGACAGTAGTATAGAGCACAGGTCCTACGAGCAGTACTTC
d_call: TRBD2; j_call: TRBJ2-7; v_call: TRBV20-1; clone_size: -; cdr3_aa: CTARASGSGNYEQYF; cdr3_nt: TGCACTGCTAGAGCGTCGGGTAGCGGGAACTACGAGCAGTACTTC
d_call: TRBD2; j_call: TRBJ2-3; v_call: TRBV7-2; clone_size: -; cdr3_aa: CASSSAGDTQYF; cdr3_nt: TGTGCCAGCAGTTCAGCGGGGGATACGCAGTATTTT
d_call: TRBD1; j_call: TRBJ1-4; v_call: TRBV28; clone_size: -; cdr3_aa: CASSEGQSANEKLFF; cdr3_nt: TGTGCCAGCAGTGAGGGACAGTCAGCTAATGAAAAACTGTTCTTT
d_call: -; j_call: TRBJ1-2; v_call: TRBV6-1; clone_size: -; cdr3_aa: CASRPRYNYGYTF; cdr3_nt: TGTGCCAGCAGGCCCCGATATAACTATGGCTACACATTC
d_call: -; j_call: TRBJ1-5; v_call: TRBV7-8; clone_size: -; cdr3_aa: CASTLVASENQPQRF; cdr3_nt: TGTGCCAGCACCTTAGTAGCATCCGAGAATCAGCCCCAGCGTTTT
d_call: -; j_call: TRBJ2-1; v_call: TRBV11-1; clone_size: -; cdr3_aa: CASSVILVSYNEQFF; cdr3_nt: TGTGCCAGCAGCGTAATACTTGTTTCCTATAATGAGCAGTTCTTC